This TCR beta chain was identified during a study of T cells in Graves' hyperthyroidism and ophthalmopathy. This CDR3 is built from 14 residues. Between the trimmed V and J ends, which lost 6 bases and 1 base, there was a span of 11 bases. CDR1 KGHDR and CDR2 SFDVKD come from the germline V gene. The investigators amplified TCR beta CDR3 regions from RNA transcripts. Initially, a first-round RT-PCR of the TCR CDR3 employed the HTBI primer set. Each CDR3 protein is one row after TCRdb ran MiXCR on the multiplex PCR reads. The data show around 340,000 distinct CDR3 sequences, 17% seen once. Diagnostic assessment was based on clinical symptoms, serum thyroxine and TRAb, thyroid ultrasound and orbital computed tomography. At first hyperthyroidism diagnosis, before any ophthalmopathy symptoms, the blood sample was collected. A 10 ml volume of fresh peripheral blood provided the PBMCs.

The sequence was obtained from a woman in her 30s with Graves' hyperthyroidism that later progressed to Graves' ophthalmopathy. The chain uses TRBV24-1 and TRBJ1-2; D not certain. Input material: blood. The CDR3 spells CATSPPNSNYGYTF. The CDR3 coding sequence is TGTGCCACCAGTCCCCCCAACAGTAACTATGGCTACACCTTC.